The rows below give T cell receptor beta chains drawn from one sample of a study of T-cell memory formation after mild COVID-19. One entry per CDR3 protein, called by TCRdb with MiXCR from the 5' RACE reads. Among fewer than 400,000 distinct CDR3 sequences, 16% were seen once, and the ten largest hold about 22%. The specimen sequenced was PBMCs or a T cell subset sorted from them (not recorded which). Receptors originate from a man between 18 and 35 years old who had mild COVID-19 (a few samples of this study predate the infection). Cell type and time point are not known. Each CDR3 is given with its conserved first and last residue. D genes are given only for firm matches. Clone size appears in some rows only: once, few, many, or a class for an expanded clone.

CDR3,DNA,J,D,V,length,size
CASTMTSGATDTQYF,TGTGCCAGCACAATGACTAGCGGGGCCACAGATACGCAGTATTTT,TRBJ2-3,TRBD2,TRBV7-6,15,-
CASPRWDRVNQPQHF,TGTGCTAGTCCCCGGTGGGACAGGGTCAATCAGCCCCAGCATTTT,TRBJ1-5,TRBD1,TRBV12-5,15,few
CASSIYGGTAYNEQFF,TGTGCCAGTAGTATATATGGGGGGACAGCTTACAATGAGCAGTTCTTC,TRBJ2-1,-,TRBV19,16,few
CSARTTGPGNTIYF,TGCAGTGCTAGAACGACAGGGCCTGGAAACACCATATATTTT,TRBJ1-3,TRBD1,TRBV20-1,14,few
CASSFAPGSWSYNEQFF,TGTGCCAGCAGCTTCGCCCCAGGGTCTTGGTCCTACAATGAGCAGTTCTTC,TRBJ2-1,-,TRBV7-8,17,few
CASRAGAEAFF,TGCGCCAGCAGGGCGGGCGCTGAAGCTTTCTTT,TRBJ1-1,-,TRBV5-1,11,few
CSARDEADQTQHF,TGCAGTGCTAGAGACGAGGCAGATCAGACCCAGCATTTT,TRBJ1-5,-,TRBV20-1,13,-
CAIWGLREYVDTQYF,TGTGCCATCTGGGGCCTCCGGGAGTACGTAGATACGCAGTATTTT,TRBJ2-3,-,TRBV19,15,few
CATSRDRKGSTEAFF,TGTGCCACCAGCAGAGATCGAAAGGGCAGCACTGAAGCTTTCTTT,TRBJ1-1,-,TRBV15,15,few
CASSYSKGQPQHF,TGTGCCAGCAGTTACTCGAAGGGTCAGCCCCAGCATTTT,TRBJ1-5,-,TRBV6-5,13,once
CASNNRVEQFF,TGTGCCAGCAACAACAGGGTTGAGCAGTTCTTC,TRBJ2-1,-,TRBV27,11,few
CSAGRTAENEKLFF,TGCAGTGCGGGTCGGACAGCGGAGAATGAAAAACTGTTTTTT,TRBJ1-4,-,TRBV20-1,14,few
CASSAGTLDGEQFF,TGCGCCAGCAGCGCAGGGACCCTCGACGGTGAGCAGTTCTTC,TRBJ2-1,-,TRBV5-1,14,-
CASSYSGSTEAFF,TGTGCCAGCAGTTACTCGGGGAGCACTGAAGCTTTCTTT,TRBJ1-1,-,TRBV6-6,13,few
CASSLVSGSPYEQYF,TGTGCCAGCAGCTTAGTTTCCGGGAGCCCCTACGAGCAGTACTTC,TRBJ2-7,-,TRBV7-2,15,-
CASSPGAAGVRTDTQYF,TGTGCCAGCAGCCCCGGGGCCGCGGGGGTGCGCACAGATACGCAGTATTTT,TRBJ2-3,TRBD2,TRBV6-5,17,-
CASSSLRGSGGILAWF,TGTGCCAGCAGCTCCCTTAGGGGCAGCGGGGGAATCTTGGCTTGGTTC,TRBJ2-5,TRBD2,TRBV6-5,16,few
CASDPPDGNEQFF,TGTGCCAGCGATCCTCCGGACGGGAATGAGCAGTTCTTC,TRBJ2-1,-,TRBV7-9,13,few
CASSYSLTGGYTF,TGTGCCAGCAGTTACTCGTTAACTGGCGGCTACACCTTC,TRBJ1-2,-,TRBV6-5,13,-
CASSPNRQPEQFF,TGTGCCAGCAGCCCGAATCGACAGCCCGAGCAGTTCTTC,TRBJ2-1,-,TRBV7-9,13,many
CASSPSTSELFF,TGTGCCAGTAGTCCAAGCACGTCGGAACTGTTTTTT,TRBJ1-4,-,TRBV19,12,few
CASSQKDRANYGYTF,TGTGCCAGCAGCCAGAAGGACAGAGCTAACTATGGCTACACCTTC,TRBJ1-2,-,TRBV5-6,15,-
CSAVWGGETQYF,TGCAGTGCTGTCTGGGGGGGAGAGACCCAGTACTTC,TRBJ2-5,TRBD2,TRBV20-1,12,-
CASSSYGQPEAFF,TGTGCCAGCAGCTCATACGGACAGCCTGAAGCTTTCTTT,TRBJ1-1,-,TRBV7-2,13,-
CASTPTGKYTEAFF,TGTGCCAGCACCCCGACAGGGAAATACACTGAAGCTTTCTTT,TRBJ1-1,TRBD1,TRBV6-2/TRBV6-3,14,few
CSAESTGGNEKLFF,TGCAGTGCGGAGTCGACAGGGGGCAATGAAAAACTGTTTTTT,TRBJ1-4,TRBD1,TRBV20-1,14,-
CASSFGPGNTIYF,TGTGCCAGCAGCTTTGGTCCTGGAAACACCATATATTTT,TRBJ1-3,-,TRBV7-2,13,many
CATRLNAGRADTQYF,TGCGCCACCCGACTGAACGCAGGGCGCGCAGATACGCAGTATTTT,TRBJ2-3,-,TRBV5-1,15,few
CASSPWGNTGELFF,TGTGCCAGTAGTCCCTGGGGAAACACCGGGGAGCTGTTTTTT,TRBJ2-2,-,TRBV19,14,-
CSARVGAGQETQYF,TGCAGTGCTAGAGTCGGAGCGGGGCAAGAGACCCAGTACTTC,TRBJ2-5,TRBD2,TRBV20-1,14,-
CASSEAVGLRYTF,TGTGCCAGCAGTGAAGCAGTAGGGCTGCGCTACACCTTC,TRBJ1-2,-,TRBV2,13,-
CASSTTGVYTIYF,TGTGCCAGCAGTACCACAGGGGTATACACCATATATTTT,TRBJ1-3,TRBD1,TRBV2,13,few
CASSFSQGTTGELFF,TGCGCCAGCAGCTTTAGCCAGGGTACCACCGGGGAGCTGTTTTTT,TRBJ2-2,-,TRBV4-1,15,-
CATRTGGFGELFF,TGTGCCACACGAACAGGGGGCTTCGGGGAGCTGTTTTTT,TRBJ2-2,TRBD1,TRBV6-5,13,-
CASSVGVPNNEQFF,TGTGCCAGCAGCGTAGGGGTCCCAAACAATGAGCAGTTCTTC,TRBJ2-1,-,TRBV9,14,once
CASRRDRNVQPQHF,TGTGCCAGTAGGCGCGACAGGAATGTTCAGCCCCAGCATTTT,TRBJ1-5,-,TRBV19,14,-
CASSATGASIEAFF,TGTGCCAGCAGCGCGACAGGGGCGTCGATTGAAGCTTTCTTT,TRBJ1-1,TRBD1,TRBV9,14,few
CASSVTGSSFGSYNSPLHF,TGTGCCAGCAGCGTAACCGGGTCCTCGTTCGGTTCCTATAATTCACCCCTCCACTTT,TRBJ1-6,-,TRBV9,19,few
CASSPAPAGVPDTQYF,TGTGCCAGCAGCCCAGCGCCAGCGGGGGTCCCAGATACGCAGTATTTT,TRBJ2-3,TRBD2,TRBV9,16,-
CASSVGWRVSSGNTIYF,TGTGCCAGCAGCGTGGGGTGGAGGGTTAGCTCTGGAAACACCATATATTTT,TRBJ1-3,-,TRBV9,17,few
CASSLGDRVPETQYF,TGTGCCAGCAGCTTGGGGGACAGGGTACCAGAGACCCAGTACTTC,TRBJ2-5,TRBD1,TRBV5-6,15,few
CASSPTLRTEAFF,TGTGCCAGCAGCCCAACCCTCCGGACTGAAGCTTTCTTT,TRBJ1-1,-,TRBV3-1,13,-
CASSLWTATQETQYF,TGTGCCAGCAGTTTATGGACAGCTACACAAGAGACCCAGTACTTC,TRBJ2-5,-,TRBV6-5,15,-
CAISESKRGSRDTQYF,TGTGCCATCAGTGAGTCGAAGCGGGGGTCGAGAGATACGCAGTATTTT,TRBJ2-3,TRBD2,TRBV10-3,16,few
CASSHSRGRESYEQYF,TGTGCCAGCAGCCACTCCCGGGGCAGGGAGAGTTACGAGCAGTACTTC,TRBJ2-7,-,TRBV3-1,16,few
CASSLERDYGYTF,TGTGCCAGCAGCTTAGAAAGGGACTATGGCTACACCTTC,TRBJ1-2,-,TRBV7-2,13,-
CASSTVGNTIYF,TGTGCCAGCAGCACAGTCGGAAACACCATATATTTT,TRBJ1-3,-,TRBV7-9,12,-
CASATDGAVSYNEQFF,TGCGCCAGCGCCACGGACGGGGCTGTGTCCTACAATGAGCAGTTCTTC,TRBJ2-1,-,TRBV5-1,16,few
CASSPRAHLSPGYGYTF,TGTGCCAGCAGCCCCCGGGCCCACCTATCACCGGGGTATGGCTACACCTTC,TRBJ1-2,-,TRBV7-2,17,-
CSVDRDGYTF,TGCAGCGTCGACAGGGACGGCTACACCTTC,TRBJ1-2,TRBD1,TRBV29-1,10,-
CASSRRDGGNTEAFF,TGTGCCAGTAGTCGCAGGGACGGGGGGAACACTGAAGCTTTCTTT,TRBJ1-1,-,TRBV19,15,once
CASSAQPIGETQYF,TGTGCCAGCAGCGCCCAGCCGATTGGAGAGACCCAGTACTTC,TRBJ2-5,-,TRBV11-2,14,few
CASSRTSGGVEQYF,TGCGCCAGCAGCAGGACTAGCGGTGGGGTCGAGCAGTACTTC,TRBJ2-7,TRBD2,TRBV5-1,14,-
CSVGAGRPYEQYF,TGCAGCGTTGGGGCAGGGCGGCCCTACGAGCAGTACTTC,TRBJ2-7,-,TRBV29-1,13,-
CATSREARGLGAKNIQYF,TGTGCCACCAGCAGAGAGGCCAGGGGGCTTGGTGCCAAAAACATTCAGTACTTC,TRBJ2-4,TRBD1,TRBV15,18,-
CASSLTSGASDTQYF,TGTGCCAGCAGCCTGACTAGCGGGGCGTCAGATACGCAGTATTTT,TRBJ2-3,TRBD2,TRBV5-6,15,-
CASSLQAGGPYNEQFF,TGTGCCAGCAGTTTACAGGCGGGGGGGCCTTACAATGAGCAGTTCTTC,TRBJ2-1,TRBD2,TRBV12-3/TRBV12-4,16,few
CSARPRNNYGYTF,TGCAGTGCTAGGCCCCGAAACAACTATGGCTACACCTTC,TRBJ1-2,-,TRBV20-1,13,-
CASRLAGDTDTQYF,TGTGCCAGCAGATTAGCGGGGGACACAGATACGCAGTATTTT,TRBJ2-3,TRBD2,TRBV5-8,14,-